This TCR beta chain was sequenced for a study of cytomegalovirus exposure and HLA in healthy donors. The donors were part of the validation cohort, which consisted of roughly 120 subjects and was separate from the first cohort of several hundred subjects. This table comes from immunoSEQ multiplex PCR, and its TCRdb copy is limited to in-frame clones, with some not included. Among 90,000 or so clones listed, 85% were seen once. This CDR3 region has 14 residues. The V gene's germline CDR1 is MGHRA and CDR2 YSYEKL. V dropped 0 bases and J dropped 2 bases, with 6 bases sitting between them. About this clone itself: Antigen specificity is unknown.

Study results and limitations: Cytomegalovirus association was assigned to around 150 TCR beta chains. CMV antigen specificity was confirmed in vitro for a few CMV-associated chains. According to reports, the classifier identified cytomegalovirus status with high specificity and sensitivity.

The sequence came from a man younger than 35 in good health and CMV-seropositive. Sequenced material: PBMCs. The chain is built from TRBV4-1 and TRBJ2-3, with unresolved D. CDR3: CASSQDQFTDTQYF. The DNA for the CDR3 is TGCGCCAGCAGCCAAGATCAGTTCACAGATACGCAGTATTTT.